Presented here are 19 T cell receptor beta chains from one specimen sequenced in a study of CD8+ T cells in alopecia areata. Treatment denoted: oral pan-JAK inhibitor, 5-10 mg twice daily. TCR sequencing used cDNA made by reverse transcription of extracted RNA. This table comes from immunoSEQ multiplex PCR, and its TCRdb copy is limited to in-frame clones, with some not included. Among 150,000 to 200,000 clones listed, over 55% were seen once. The specimen was CD4+ T cells sorted from blood, collected at week 24, from a patient treated with tofacitinib. These receptors came from a human donor with alopecia areata.

The chain employs TRBV29-1 and TRBJ1-2; TRBD1 matches at 10 bases. This CDR3 has 13 residues. J was trimmed by 5 bases and V by 6 bases; bases with no gene match: 6. The germline V gene has CDR1 SQVTM and CDR2 ANQGSEA. CDR3 in DNA: TGCAGCGTCCTCGCGGGACAGGGGTATGGCTACACCTTC. Translation gives CSVLAGQGYGYTF.

This clone appeared many times. The genes are TRBV6-1 and TRBJ1-2; D gene ambiguous. V lost 2 bases and J lost 4, with 11 bases in between. This CDR3 comprises 14 residues. Germline V lookup: CDR1 MNHNS, CDR2 SASEGT. CDR3 DNA sequence: TGTGCCAGCAGTGAAAGTAGATTGTCCTATGGCTACACCTTC. Translated: CASSESRLSYGYTF.

The chain employs TRBV6-5 and TRBJ1-1; 11 nucleotides align to TRBD1. CDR1 MNHEY and CDR2 SVGAGI come from the germline V gene. The V gene end was trimmed by 10 bases and the J gene end by 10 bases; junction bases not matched to a gene: 14. This CDR3 comprises 14 residues. This chain's CDR3 is CATERRTGGAAAFF. The CDR3 nucleotides are TGTGCCACCGAGAGAAGGACAGGGGGCGCGGCAGCTTTCTTT.

This clone was seen just once. The chain carries TRBV7-2 and TRBJ2-7; D remains ambiguous. The CDR3 extends over 12 amino acids. Germline assignment: CDR1 SGHTA and CDR2 FQGNSA. V lost 0 bases and J lost 5, with 5 bases in between. This CDR3 is CASSLATHEQYF. The DNA of the CDR3 is TGTGCCAGCAGCTTAGCGACCCACGAGCAGTACTTC.

This clone appeared once. The rearrangement joins TRBV30 to TRBJ2-1; D not certain. V gave up 4 bases and J gave up 0 bases, with 10 bases separating them. Germline V gene lookup returns CDR1 GTSNPN and CDR2 SVGIG (reference sequence). The CDR3 extends over 14 amino acids. The CDR3 loop reads CAWNPWSSYNEQFF. In DNA form, the CDR3 reads TGTGCCTGGAATCCGTGGAGCTCCTACAATGAGCAGTTCTTC.

This chain connects TRBV30 to TRBJ1-5, with D perhaps TRBD1 (6 bases). V lost 3 bases to trimming and J lost 2 bases, with 14 bases between them. From germline, CDR1 is GTSNPN and CDR2 SVGIG (reference sequence). This CDR3 comprises 15 residues. The CDR3 region is CAWSLTGQGNQPQHF. The CDR3 DNA reads TGTGCCTGGAGCCTAACAGGGCAAGGCAATCAGCCCCAGCATTTT.

The rearrangement uses TRBV5-4 and TRBJ1-1; D gene unclear. CDR1 is SGHNT, CDR2 YYREEE, per germline (reference sequence). The CDR3 runs to 12 residues. V was pared by 1 base and J by 3 bases, with 4 bases between. CDR3 coding DNA: TGTGCCAGCAGCTTGTCGGACACTGAAGCTTTCTTT. Protein product: CASSLSDTEAFF.

This clone was observed a few times. The rearrangement joins TRBV27 to TRBJ1-1; tentative D call: TRBD1 (5 bases). CDR3 length: 15 residues. Looked up from germline, CDR1 is MNHEY and CDR2 is SMNVEV (reference sequence). The germline V and J ends were trimmed by 5 bases and 4 bases, with 17 bases remaining between them. The CDR3 DNA follows: TGTGCCAGCAGTCCGCGGGACCGCGTGAGCACTGAAGCTTTCTTT. The encoded protein is CASSPRDRVSTEAFF.

V gene TRBV9 combines with J gene TRBJ1-6; D ambiguous. This CDR3 contains 15 residues. Germline CDR1 and CDR2: SGDLS and YYNGEE. V gave up 0 bases and J gave up 0 bases, with 4 bases separating them. The CDR3 sequence: CASSVAGSYNSPLHF. CDR3 in DNA: TGTGCCAGCAGCGTAGCGGGCTCCTATAATTCACCCCTCCACTTT.

The V call is TRBV4-3, the J call TRBJ1-1, with TRBD1 matching over 8 bases. J lost 5 bases, V lost 1 base, and 9 bases had no gene match. CDR3 length: 16 residues. CDR1 and CDR2 (germline): LGHNA, YSLEER. The CDR3 reads CASSQGPQGVRTEAFF. CDR3 nucleotides: TGCGCCAGCAGCCAAGGCCCACAGGGGGTAAGGACTGAAGCTTTCTTT.

This clone appeared a few times. The chain carries TRBV5-1 and TRBJ1-6; 8 bases match TRBD1. The CDR3 is 15 residues long. From germline, CDR1 is SGHRS and CDR2 YFSETQ. V dropped 4 bases and J dropped 7; count of bases not matched to a gene: 7. In nucleotides, the CDR3 is TGCGCCAGCAGCCCGTCAGGGGGCTTCAATTCACCCCTCCACTTT. Translated, it gives CASSPSGGFNSPLHF.

Only a few counts were recorded for this clone. V gene TRBV11-2 combines with J gene TRBJ2-2; weak D call: TRBD2 (6 bases). This CDR3 has 15 amino acids. Per the germline V gene, CDR1 is SGHAT and CDR2 is FQNNGV. Trimming left V 1 base short and J 1 base short, with 7 bases between. The CDR3 loop reads CASSLGRVNTGELFF. The CDR3 nucleotides are TGTGCCAGCAGCTTAGGGAGGGTGAACACCGGGGAGCTGTTTTTT.

In this sample, this clone turned up once. The chain recombines TRBV29-1 with TRBJ2-1, with 8 bases matching TRBD1. The V and J ends lost 6 bases and 6 bases, in that order; junction bases with no gene match: 1. This CDR3 has 11 amino acids. Germline assignment: CDR1 SQVTM and CDR2 ANQGSEA. DNA for the CDR3: TGCAGCGTGGACAGGGTCAATGAGCAGTTCTTC. Its translation: CSVDRVNEQFF.

The V and J genes are TRBV19 and TRBJ1-1; TRBD1 agrees at 9 bases. The CDR3 totals 14 residues. J lost 5 bases, V lost 6 bases, and 7 bases had no gene match. Germline V gene data show CDR1 as LNHDA and CDR2 as SQIVND (reference sequence). The CDR3 DNA sequence: TGTGCCAGTAGAAGGACAGGGGAGGAGACTGAAGCTTTCTTT. This sequence encodes CASRRTGEETEAFF.

This clone came up once. This chain connects TRBV29-1 to TRBJ2-2, with D possibly being TRBD1 (6 bases). Germline V lookup: CDR1 SQVTM, CDR2 ANQGSEA. This CDR3 has 13 amino acids. This chain's CDR3 is CSARDTNTGELFF. CDR3 sequence (DNA): TGCAGTGCCCGGGACACCAACACCGGGGAGCTGTTTTTT.

The chain uses TRBV29-1 and TRBJ2-7, with TRBD1 identical over 9 bases. Germline V CDR1 and CDR2: SQVTM, ANQGSEA. The CDR3 has 14 amino acids. Trimming at V came to 6 bases and at J to 5 bases, leaving 11 bases not matched to a gene. This chain's CDR3 is CSVGAPGQGHEQYF. The DNA of the CDR3 is TGCAGCGTCGGAGCTCCGGGACAGGGTCACGAGCAGTACTTC.

This rearrangement joins TRBV6-6 to TRBJ2-3; the D call may be TRBD1 or TRBD2 (5 bases each). This CDR3 is 14 amino acids long. V was cut by 6 bases and J by 1 base, with 11 bases left in between. CDR1 and CDR2 from the germline V gene are MNHNY and SVGAGI (reference sequence). CDR3 DNA sequence: TGTGCCAGCAGGGGGGTGGGTGGCACAGATACGCAGTATTTT. This encodes CASRGVGGTDTQYF.

This chain links TRBV29-1 with TRBJ1-2, with D possibly matching TRBD1 (5 bases). The germline V gene has CDR1 SQVTM and CDR2 ANQGSEA. V lost 4 bases and J lost 2, with 11 bases in between. The CDR3 extends over 13 amino acids. This CDR3 reads CSVGTLLNYGYTF. In nucleotides, the CDR3 is TGCAGCGTTGGGACACTTCTGAACTATGGCTACACCTTC.

This chain links TRBV14 with TRBJ1-2, with no clear D. CDR3 size: 13 residues. In germline, CDR1 is SGHDN, CDR2 FVKESK. V shed 1 base and J shed 8 bases, with 11 bases lying between them. The CDR3, as DNA: TGTGCCAGCAGCCAAGTGTCTTCCCACGGCTACACCTTC. It translates to CASSQVSSHGYTF.